The present TCR beta chain was sequenced within a study of beta chain features in type 1 diabetes. Expressed TCRB transcripts were sequenced, since all the RNA that had been isolated was reverse transcribed. Naive, central memory and regulatory T cell samples came to a mean of roughly 3.6 million reads. The data were produced by immunoSEQ multiplex PCR, yet TCRdb's version contains in-frame clones alone and is incomplete. The sample holds 400,000 to 600,000 clones, about 29% seen once. V lost 5 bases, J lost 5 bases, and 9 bases stayed unmatched. Germline V gene data show CDR1 as SGHTA and CDR2 as FQGTGA. This CDR3 is 16 amino acids long. Overall study findings and caveats: Over-representation of high TCR-expressing cells was a possible consequence of cDNA sequencing.

On this clone itself: The antigen is undetermined.

The material sequenced was naive CD4+ T cells from blood. The sequence was collected from a man aged 18 to 35 in good health. The chain recombines TRBV7-3 with TRBJ2-2; TRBD2 aligns across 9 bases. CDR3 sequence: CASSPGSGRLTGELFF. CDR3 nucleotide sequence: TGTGCCAGCAGCCCGGGAAGCGGGAGGCTTACCGGGGAGCTGTTTTTT.